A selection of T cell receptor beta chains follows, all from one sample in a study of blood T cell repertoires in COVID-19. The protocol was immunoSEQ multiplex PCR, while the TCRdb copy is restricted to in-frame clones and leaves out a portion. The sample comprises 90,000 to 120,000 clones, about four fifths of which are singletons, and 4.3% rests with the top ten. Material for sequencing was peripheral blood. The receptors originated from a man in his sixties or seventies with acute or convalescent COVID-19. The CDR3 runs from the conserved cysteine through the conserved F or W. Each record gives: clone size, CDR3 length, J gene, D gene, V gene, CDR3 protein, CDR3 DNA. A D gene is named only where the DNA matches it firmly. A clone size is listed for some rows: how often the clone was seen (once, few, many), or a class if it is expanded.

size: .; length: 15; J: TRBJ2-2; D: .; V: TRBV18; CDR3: CASSTQQGTAGELFF; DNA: TGTGCCAGCTCAACCCAACAGGGTACCGCCGGGGAGCTGTTTTTT
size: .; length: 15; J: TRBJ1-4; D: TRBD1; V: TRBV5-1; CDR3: CASSPGTGAPEKLFF; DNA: TGCGCCAGCAGCCCTGGGACAGGGGCACCTGAAAAACTGTTTTTT
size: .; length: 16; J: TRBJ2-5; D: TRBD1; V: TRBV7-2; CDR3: CASSLVWDRGRETQYF; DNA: TGTGCCAGCAGCTTAGTTTGGGACAGGGGGCGAGAGACCCAGTACTTC
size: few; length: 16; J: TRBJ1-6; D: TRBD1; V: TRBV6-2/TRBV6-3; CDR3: CASSSGQGAWNSPLHF; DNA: TGTGCCAGCAGTTCTGGACAGGGGGCATGGAATTCACCCCTCCACTTT
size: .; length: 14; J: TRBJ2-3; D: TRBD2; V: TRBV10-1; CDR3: CASSGGTSLDTQYF; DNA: TGCGCCAGCAGCGGGGGGACCTCCTTAGATACGCAGTATTTT
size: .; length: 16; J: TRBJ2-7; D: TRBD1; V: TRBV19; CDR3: CASSPTGTGYTYEQYF; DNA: TGTGCCAGTAGCCCAACCGGGACAGGGTACACCTACGAGCAGTACTTC
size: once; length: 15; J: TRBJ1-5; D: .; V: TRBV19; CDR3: CASQFYQGRNQPQHF; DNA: TGTGCCAGCCAGTTCTATCAGGGGCGCAATCAGCCCCAGCATTTT
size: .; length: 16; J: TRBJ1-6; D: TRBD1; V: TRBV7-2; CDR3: CASSLIGTGLNSPLHF; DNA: TGTGCCAGCAGCTTAATCGGGACAGGTTTGAATTCACCCCTCCACTTT
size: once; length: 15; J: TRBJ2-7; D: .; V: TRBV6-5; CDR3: CASSREFSSPYEQYF; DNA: TGTGCCAGCAGCCGCGAATTCTCCTCCCCCTACGAGCAGTACTTC
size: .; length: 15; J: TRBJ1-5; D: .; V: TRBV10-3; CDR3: CAISPGGRVDQPQHF; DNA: TGTGCCATCTCCCCGGGGGGCAGGGTGGATCAGCCCCAGCATTTT
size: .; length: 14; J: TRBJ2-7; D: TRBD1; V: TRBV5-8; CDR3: CASSPRTGVYEQYF; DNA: TGTGCCAGCAGTCCCCGGACAGGAGTCTACGAGCAGTACTTC
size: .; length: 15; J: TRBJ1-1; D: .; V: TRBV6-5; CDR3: CASSTPGHLNTEAFF; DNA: TGTGCCAGCAGCACACCGGGACATCTGAACACTGAAGCTTTCTTT
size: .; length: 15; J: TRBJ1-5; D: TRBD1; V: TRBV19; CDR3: CASHGTGAVLGPQHF; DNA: TGTGCCAGTCACGGGACAGGGGCCGTCCTGGGGCCCCAGCATTTT
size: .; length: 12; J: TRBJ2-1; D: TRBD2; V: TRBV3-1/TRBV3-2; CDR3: CASGDGGNEQFF; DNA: TGTGCCAGCGGGGACGGGGGGAATGAGCAGTTCTTC
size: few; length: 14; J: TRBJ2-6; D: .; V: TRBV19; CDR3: CASSTGDGANVLTF; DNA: TGTGCCAGTAGTACAGGGGACGGGGCCAACGTCCTGACTTTC
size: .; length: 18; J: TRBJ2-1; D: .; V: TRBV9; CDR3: CASSVGGGGGEAYNEQFF; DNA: TGTGCCAGCAGCGTCGGCGGGGGCGGCGGGGAGGCCTACAATGAGCAGTTCTTC
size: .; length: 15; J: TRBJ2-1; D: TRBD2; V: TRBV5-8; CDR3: CADSRERGSYNEQFF; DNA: TGTGCCGACTCTAGAGAGCGGGGATCCTACAATGAGCAGTTCTTC
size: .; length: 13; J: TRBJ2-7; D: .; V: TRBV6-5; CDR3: CASSYALRGEQYF; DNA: TGTGCCAGCAGTTACGCCCTTAGGGGCGAGCAGTACTTC
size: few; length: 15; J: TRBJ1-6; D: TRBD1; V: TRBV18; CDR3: CASSPDRGRDSPLHF; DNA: TGTGCCAGCTCACCGGACAGGGGTAGGGATTCACCCCTCCACTTT
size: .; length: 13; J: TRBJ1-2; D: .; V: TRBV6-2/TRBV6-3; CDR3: CASSPGWNYGYTF; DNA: TGTGCCAGCAGTCCGGGGTGGAACTATGGCTACACCTTC
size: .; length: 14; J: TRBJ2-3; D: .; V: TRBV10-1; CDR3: CASSETDNTDTQYF; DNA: TGCGCCAGCAGTGAGACTGACAACACAGATACGCAGTATTTT
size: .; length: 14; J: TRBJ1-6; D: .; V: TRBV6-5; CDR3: CASSYSSRVAPLHF; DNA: TGTGCCAGCAGTTACTCTTCCCGGGTTGCACCCCTCCACTTT
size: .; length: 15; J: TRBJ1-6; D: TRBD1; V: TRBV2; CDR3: CASLERGQGSSPLHF; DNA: TGTGCCAGTTTAGAGCGGGGACAGGGAAGCTCACCCCTCCACTTT
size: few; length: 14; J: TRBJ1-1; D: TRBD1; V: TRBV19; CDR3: CASGKGTGGTEAFF; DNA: TGTGCCAGCGGGAAGGGGACAGGGGGAACTGAAGCTTTCTTT
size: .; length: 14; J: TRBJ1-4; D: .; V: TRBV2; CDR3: CASKRLGLGEKLFF; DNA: TGTGCCAGCAAGCGGTTAGGGTTGGGGGAAAAACTGTTTTTT
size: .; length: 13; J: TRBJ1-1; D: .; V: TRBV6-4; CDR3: CASSDSWGAEAFF; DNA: TGTGCCAGCAGTGATTCATGGGGAGCTGAAGCTTTCTTT
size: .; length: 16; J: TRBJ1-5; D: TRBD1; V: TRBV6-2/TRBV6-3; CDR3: CASSYGTAIFNQPQHF; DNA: TGTGCCAGCAGTTACGGGACAGCTATCTTCAATCAGCCCCAGCATTTT
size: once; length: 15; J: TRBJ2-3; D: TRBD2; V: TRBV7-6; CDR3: CASSSAGGPTDTQYF; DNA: TGTGCCAGCAGCTCCGCGGGGGGCCCCACAGATACGCAGTATTTT
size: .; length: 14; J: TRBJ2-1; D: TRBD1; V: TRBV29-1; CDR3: CSVEEIRQGEAQFF; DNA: TGCAGCGTTGAAGAGATCCGACAGGGCGAGGCGCAGTTCTTC
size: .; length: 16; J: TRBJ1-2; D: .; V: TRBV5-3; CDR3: CARSSEGRENGYGYTF; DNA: TGTGCCAGAAGCAGCGAGGGGAGGGAGAACGGCTATGGCTACACCTTC
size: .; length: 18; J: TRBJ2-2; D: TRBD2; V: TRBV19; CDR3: CASTLKGLAGGLTGELFF; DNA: TGTGCCAGTACCTTAAAGGGACTAGCGGGGGGGCTCACCGGGGAGCTGTTTTTT
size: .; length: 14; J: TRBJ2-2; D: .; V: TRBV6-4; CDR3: CASSVNWATGELFF; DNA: TGTGCCAGCAGTGTTAATTGGGCCACCGGGGAGCTGTTTTTT
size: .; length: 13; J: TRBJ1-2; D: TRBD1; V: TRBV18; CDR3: CASSTDRGYGYTF; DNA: TGTGCCAGCTCAACCGACAGGGGCTATGGCTACACCTTC
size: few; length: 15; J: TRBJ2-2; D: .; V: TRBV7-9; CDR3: CASSPPGRLTGELFF; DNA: TGTGCCAGCAGCCCCCCGGGGAGACTCACCGGGGAGCTGTTTTTT
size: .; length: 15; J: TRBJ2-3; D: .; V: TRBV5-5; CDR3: CASHKDFFDTDTQYF; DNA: TGTGCCAGCCACAAGGACTTTTTTGACACAGATACGCAGTATTTT
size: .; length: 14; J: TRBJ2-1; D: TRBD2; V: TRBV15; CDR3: CASSSGFSYNEQFF; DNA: TGTGCCAGCTCTAGCGGGTTCTCCTACAATGAGCAGTTCTTC
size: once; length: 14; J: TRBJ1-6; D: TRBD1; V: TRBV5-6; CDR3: CASSFGDRNSPLHF; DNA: TGTGCCAGCAGCTTCGGGGACAGGAATTCACCCCTCCACTTT
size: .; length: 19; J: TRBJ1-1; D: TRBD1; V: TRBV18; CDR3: CASSRYHGQEGLLDTEAFF; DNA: TGTGCCAGCTCACGGTACCATGGACAGGAGGGTTTACTAGACACTGAAGCTTTCTTT
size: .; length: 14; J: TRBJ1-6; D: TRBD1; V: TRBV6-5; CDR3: CASRGQPENSPLHF; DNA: TGTGCCAGCAGGGGACAGCCCGAAAATTCACCCCTCCACTTT
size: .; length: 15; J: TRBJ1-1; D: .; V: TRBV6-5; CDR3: CASVLTGRGNTEAFF; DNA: TGTGCCAGCGTTCTTACGGGCAGGGGTAACACTGAAGCTTTCTTT
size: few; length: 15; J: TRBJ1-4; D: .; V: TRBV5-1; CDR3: CASSLDAGDYEKLFF; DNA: TGCGCCAGCAGCTTGGATGCAGGCGATTATGAAAAACTGTTTTTT
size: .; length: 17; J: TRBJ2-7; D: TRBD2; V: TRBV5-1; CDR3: CASSSGLAGDLNYEQYF; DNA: TGCGCCAGCAGCTCCGGACTAGCGGGGGACCTGAACTACGAGCAGTACTTC